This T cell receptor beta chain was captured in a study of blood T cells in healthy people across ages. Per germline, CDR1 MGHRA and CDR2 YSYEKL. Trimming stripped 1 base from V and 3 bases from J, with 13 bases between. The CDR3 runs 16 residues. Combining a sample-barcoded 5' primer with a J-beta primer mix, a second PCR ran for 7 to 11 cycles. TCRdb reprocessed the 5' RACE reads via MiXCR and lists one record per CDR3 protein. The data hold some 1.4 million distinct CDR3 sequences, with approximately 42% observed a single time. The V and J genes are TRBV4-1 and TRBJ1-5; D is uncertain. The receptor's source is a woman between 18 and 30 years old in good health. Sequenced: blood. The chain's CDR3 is CASSQGRVGSNQPQHF. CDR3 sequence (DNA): TGCGCCAGCAGCCAAGGTAGGGTAGGGTCCAATCAGCCCCAGCATTTT.